Sequencing of this TCR beta chain was carried out in a study of blood T cell repertoires in COVID-19. The overall study: There were acute and convalescent COVID-19 samples, and they came from the United States, Italy and Spain.

As processed by the authors: The assay estimated nucleated cells by amplifying reference gene primers. TCRdb's table, derived via immunoSEQ multiplex PCR, lists solely in-frame clones and lacks some. From that table come the V and J calls and clone size; the DNA was used to work out D and trimming. The repertoire includes about 240,000 clones, roughly 87% of them detected once, and around 6.9% sits in the top ten. The CDR3 loop spans 14 amino acids. CDR1 and CDR2 (germline): SGHNT, YYREEE (reference sequence). The V gene lost 1 base and the J gene lost 2 bases, with 8 bases spanning the gap. The source material was peripheral blood. V is TRBV5-4 and J is TRBJ2-3; weak D call: TRBD2 (5 bases). This clonotype was obtained from a man aged 55 to 70 who had recovered from COVID-19. The CDR3, as DNA: TGTGCCAGCAGCTTGACTAGATCCACAGATACGCAGTATTTT. It is translated as CASSLTRSTDTQYF. Full variable domain (outside the CDR3, taken from reference TRBV5-4 and TRBJ2-3): ETGVTQSPTHLIKTRGQQVTLRCSSQSGHNTVSWYQQALGQGPQFIFQYYREEENGRGNFPPRFSGLQFPNYSSELNVNALELDDSALYLCASSLTRSTDTQYFGPGTRLTVL.